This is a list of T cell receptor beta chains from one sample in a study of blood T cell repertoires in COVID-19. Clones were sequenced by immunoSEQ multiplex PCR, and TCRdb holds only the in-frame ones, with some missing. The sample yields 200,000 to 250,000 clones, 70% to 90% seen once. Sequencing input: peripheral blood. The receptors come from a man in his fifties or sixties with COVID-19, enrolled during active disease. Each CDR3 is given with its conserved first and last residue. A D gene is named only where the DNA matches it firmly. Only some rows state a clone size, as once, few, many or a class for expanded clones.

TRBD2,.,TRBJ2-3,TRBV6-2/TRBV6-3,TGTGCCAGCAGTTACTCTATGTTGGCTAGCGGAAGGACAGATACGCAGTATTTT,CASSYSMLASGRTDTQYF
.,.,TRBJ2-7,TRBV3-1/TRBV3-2,TGTGCCAGCAGCCTCGGGTACGAGCAGTACTTC,CASSLGYEQYF
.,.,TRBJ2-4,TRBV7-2,TGTGCCAGCAGCTCCAACCGGGGGGCCAAAAACATTCAGTACTTC,CASSSNRGAKNIQYF
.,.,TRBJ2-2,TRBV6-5,TGTGCCAGCAGGGAGATACTAAACACCGGGGAGCTGTTTTTT,CASREILNTGELFF
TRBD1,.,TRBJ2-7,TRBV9,TGTGCCAGCAGCGTAGGGACAGGGTGGTCCTACGAGCAGTACTTC,CASSVGTGWSYEQYF
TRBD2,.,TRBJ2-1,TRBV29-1,TGCAGCGTCCTAGCGGGAGTCTCCTACAATGAGCAGTTCTTC,CSVLAGVSYNEQFF
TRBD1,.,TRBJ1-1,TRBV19,TGTGCCAGTAGAAAGACAGGGGGCACTGAAGCTTTCTTT,CASRKTGGTEAFF
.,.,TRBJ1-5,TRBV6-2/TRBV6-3,TGTGCCAGCAGCACCCCCGGGGGTTTCAATCAGCCCCAGCATTTT,CASSTPGGFNQPQHF
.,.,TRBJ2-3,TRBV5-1,TGCGCCACCCAGGAGGGGAGCACAGATACGCAGTATTTT,CATQEGSTDTQYF
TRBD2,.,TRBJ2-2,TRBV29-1,TGCAGCGCGGGGGCTAGCGGGCTCACGAACACCGGGGAGCTGTTTTTT,CSAGASGLTNTGELFF
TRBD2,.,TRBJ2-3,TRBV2,TGTGCCAGCAGAGTGCAACCACTCGGGACTAGCGGTTACACAGATACGCAGTATTTT,CASRVQPLGTSGYTDTQYF
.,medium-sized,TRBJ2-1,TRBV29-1,TGCAGCGTTGATACCACCGGGACAATCATGCAGTTCTTC,CSVDTTGTIMQFF
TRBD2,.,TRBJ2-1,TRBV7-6,TGTGCCAGCAGCTTAGCGTTGACTAGCGGAGACTACAATGAGCAGTTCTTC,CASSLALTSGDYNEQFF
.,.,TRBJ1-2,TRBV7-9,TGTGCCAGCAGCTTCGAGTTCCCCGGGGGAGACGGCTACACCTTC,CASSFEFPGGDGYTF
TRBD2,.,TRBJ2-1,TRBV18,TGTGCCAGCTCCTACCTAGCGGGAGTATCCGATGAGCAGTTCTTC,CASSYLAGVSDEQFF
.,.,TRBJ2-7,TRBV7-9,TGTGCCAGCAGCAATCTAGAGCGGTACTACGAGCAGTACTTC,CASSNLERYYEQYF
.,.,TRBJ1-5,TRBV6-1,TGTGCCAGCAGTGAATTCCAGCGATGGCAAGCTAGCAATCAGCCCCAGCATTTT,CASSEFQRWQASNQPQHF
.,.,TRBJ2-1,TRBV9,TGTGCCAGCAGCCCAACCCTGGCGGATGAGCAGTTCTTC,CASSPTLADEQFF
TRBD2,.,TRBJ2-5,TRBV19,TGTGCCAGTAGTATATCTAGCGGGGGGGCCGGAGAGACCCAGTACTTC,CASSISSGGAGETQYF
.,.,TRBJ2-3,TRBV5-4,TGTGCCAGCAGCTTGCGGGATACGCAGTATTTT,CASSLRDTQYF
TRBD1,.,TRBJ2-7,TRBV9,TGTGCCAGCAGTCGGGGACAGTCGGTCTACGAGCAGTACTTC,CASSRGQSVYEQYF
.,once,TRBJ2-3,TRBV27,TGTGCCAGCAGTCACCGACAGGGAGGAAGCACAGATACGCAGTATTTT,CASSHRQGGSTDTQYF
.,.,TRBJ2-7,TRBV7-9,TGTGCCAGCAGCCTTAGCGGAACCTCCTACGAGCAGTACTTC,CASSLSGTSYEQYF
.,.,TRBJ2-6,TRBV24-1,TGTGCCACCAGTGGGCGGGGCGGATCTGGGGCCAACGTCCTGACTTTC,CATSGRGGSGANVLTF
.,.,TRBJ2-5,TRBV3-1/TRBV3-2,TGTGCCAGCAGCCAAGACTCGGAGACCCAGTACTTC,CASSQDSETQYF
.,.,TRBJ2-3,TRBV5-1,TGCGCCAGCAGCTTGGGTCCGGGGAGAAGCACAGATACGCAGTATTTT,CASSLGPGRSTDTQYF
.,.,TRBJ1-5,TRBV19,TGTGCCAGTAGTAAAGAACACAGGGTTGGTCAGCCCCAGCATTTT,CASSKEHRVGQPQHF
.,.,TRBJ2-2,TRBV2,TGTGCCACCTCGTCTGACACCGGGGAGCTGTTTTTT,CATSSDTGELFF
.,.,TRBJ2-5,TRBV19,TGTGCCAGTAGAGCAGGGGAGACCCAGTACTTC,CASRAGETQYF
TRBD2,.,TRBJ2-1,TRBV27,TGTGCCAGCGAGGGGACTAGCGGCTCCTACAATGAGCAGTTCTTC,CASEGTSGSYNEQFF
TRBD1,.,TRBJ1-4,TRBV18,TGTGCCAGCTCACCAAAAAGAGGACAGGCCTTAAATGAAAAACTGTTTTTT,CASSPKRGQALNEKLFF
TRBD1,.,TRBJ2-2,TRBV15,TGTGCCACCAGCAGAGGACAGGGGGCGAACACCGGGGAGCTGTTTTTT,CATSRGQGANTGELFF
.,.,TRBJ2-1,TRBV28,TGTGCCAGCAGTTCCCAGACTCTATACAATGAGCAGTTCTTC,CASSSQTLYNEQFF
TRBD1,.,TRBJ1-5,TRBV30,TGTGCCTGGAGCGACAGGGGAAGCAATCAGCCCCAGCATTTT,CAWSDRGSNQPQHF
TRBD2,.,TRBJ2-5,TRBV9,TGTGCCAGCAGCCCCGGGACTAGCGGGAGGGGTTTGTGGGAGACCCAGTACTTC,CASSPGTSGRGLWETQYF
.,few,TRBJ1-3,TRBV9,TGTGCCAGCAGCGTAGGCCAGTCCCGTGGAAACACCATATATTTT,CASSVGQSRGNTIYF
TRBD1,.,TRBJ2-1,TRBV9,TGTGCCAGCAGCGAAGGACAGGGGGCTGGTGAGCAGTTCTTC,CASSEGQGAGEQFF
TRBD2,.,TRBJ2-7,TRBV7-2,TGTGCCAGCAGCTTAGCCGGGGGGGGTTTGGTATACGAGCAGTACTTC,CASSLAGGGLVYEQYF
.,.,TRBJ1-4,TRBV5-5,TGTGCCAGCAGCCCGTTCACAGGGAATGAAAAACTGTTTTTT,CASSPFTGNEKLFF
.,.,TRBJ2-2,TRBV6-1,TGTGCCAGCAGTGAGGGTCCTCTGGGGCCGGGGAACACCGGGGAGCTGTTTTTT,CASSEGPLGPGNTGELFF
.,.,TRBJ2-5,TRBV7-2,TGTGCCAGCAGCGACACAAGGGGGGAGACCCAGTACTTC,CASSDTRGETQYF
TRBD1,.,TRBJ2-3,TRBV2,TGTGCCAGCAGGACAGGGGGCACAGATACGCAGTATTTT,CASRTGGTDTQYF
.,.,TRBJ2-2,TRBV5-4,TGTGCCAGCAGCTCCTATGTTAGGGGAGGCGACACCGGGGAGCTGTTTTTT,CASSSYVRGGDTGELFF
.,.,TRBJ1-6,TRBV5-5,TGTGCCAGCAGCCCTACACCTAGCTCCTATAATTCACCCCTCCACTTT,CASSPTPSSYNSPLHF
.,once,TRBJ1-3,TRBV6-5,TGTGCCAGCAGAACAGGGCCAATCTCTGGAAACACCATATATTTT,CASRTGPISGNTIYF
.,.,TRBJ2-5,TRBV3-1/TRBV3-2,TGTGCCAGCAGCCAAGGAGGATCAGGGTCTAGGGAGACCCAGTACTTC,CASSQGGSGSRETQYF
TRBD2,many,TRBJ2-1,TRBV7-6,TGTGCCAGCAGCTTAATGGGACTAGCGGATGTGAGCTCCTACAATGAGCAGTTCTTC,CASSLMGLADVSSYNEQFF
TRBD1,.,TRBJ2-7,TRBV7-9,TGTGCCAGCAGCTTAGGAGGGACAGTTCCCTACGAGCAGTACTTC,CASSLGGTVPYEQYF
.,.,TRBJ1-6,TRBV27,TGTGCCAGCAGTAGCCCAATCAGGGGAATGAGGTCACCCCTCCACTTT,CASSSPIRGMRSPLHF
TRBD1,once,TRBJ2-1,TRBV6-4,TGTGCCAGCAGCGAACCGGGACAGGGGTTTAATGAGCAGTTCTTC,CASSEPGQGFNEQFF
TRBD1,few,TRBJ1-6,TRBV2,TGTGCCAGCAGTACAGGGGGCAGTAATTCACCCCTCCACTTT,CASSTGGSNSPLHF
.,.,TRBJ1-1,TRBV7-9,TGTGCCAGCAGCGTTGACATTGAAGCTTTCTTT,CASSVDIEAFF
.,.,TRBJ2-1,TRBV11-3,TGTGCCAGCAGCTTAGGACTCCGGGGGAATGAGCAGTTCTTC,CASSLGLRGNEQFF
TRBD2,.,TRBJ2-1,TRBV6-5,TGTGCCAGCGGACTAGAGGGCCTTTCCAATGAGCAGTTCTTC,CASGLEGLSNEQFF